This T cell receptor (beta chain) originates from a study of blood T cell repertoires in COVID-19. Study in general: The United States, Italy and Spain supplied acute and convalescent COVID-19 samples.

V shed 4 bases, J shed 7 bases, and the junction held 8 bases outside the gene matches. The CDR3 has 13 amino acids. In germline, CDR1 is GTSNPN, CDR2 SVGIG (reference sequence). Repertoires were generated with immunoSEQ multiplex PCR, while TCRdb's copy carries only in-frame clones and drops some. Of about 190,000 clones listed, more than 70% are singletons. Sequencing was carried out using peripheral blood. This clonotype was sampled from a woman older than 75 with active or convalescent COVID-19. The V call is TRBV30, the J call TRBJ1-1, with 8 bases aligning to TRBD1. CDR3 in DNA: TGTGCCTGGACTGGCAGGGGGCAGGGTGAAGCTTTCTTT. Encoded protein: CAWTGRGQGEAFF.